Below, 18 T cell receptor beta chains from the same sample are listed, as sequenced in a study of shared clonotypes between healthy human individuals. Generated by immunoSEQ multiplex PCR, the TCRdb table keeps only in-frame clones and is missing some. Here the sample spans around 1.5 million clones, roughly 98% being singletons. Sequenced input: naive CD4+ T cells sorted from blood. This sample's subset: CD45RA+ positively selected. These receptors all come from a man aged 30-40 years in good health.

The chain combines TRBV5-1 with TRBJ1-2; 9 positions match TRBD1. The CDR3 length is 16 residues. The trim removed 4 bases at V and 8 bases at J, leaving 15 bases unmatched. CDR1 is SGHRS, CDR2 YFSETQ, per germline. The CDR3, as DNA: TGCGCCAGCAGCCTCACTGGACAGGGGAGGTCTGGGGGCTACACCTTC. Translated, it gives CASSLTGQGRSGGYTF.

The chain links TRBV9 to TRBJ2-7; a weak D match, TRBD1 (6 bases). V was clipped by 0 bases and J by 2 bases, with 15 bases between them. CDR1 is SGDLS and CDR2 is YYNGEE in the germline V gene. The CDR3 loop spans 16 amino acids. The CDR3 nucleotides are TGTGCCAGCAGCGTAGCTCGGACAGCCCCCACCTACGAGCAGTACTTC. Its translation is CASSVARTAPTYEQYF.

The chain uses TRBV18 and TRBJ2-1; D is uncertain. V was cut by 2 bases and J by 0 bases, with 14 bases left in between. The CDR3 loop spans 17 amino acids. Germline-derived CDR1 and CDR2 are KGHSH and LQKENI. The CDR3 nucleotides read TGTGCCAGCTCACCAAAAACCGGCCCCAGCTCCTACAATGAGCAGTTCTTC. Its protein is CASSPKTGPSSYNEQFF.

The rearrangement joins TRBV5-1 to TRBJ1-4, with 7 positions matching TRBD1. Per germline, CDR1 SGHRS and CDR2 YFSETQ. This CDR3 is built from 16 residues. The trim removed 1 base at V and 5 bases at J, leaving 8 bases unmatched. CDR3 loop: CASSLYGGTENEKLFF. CDR3 bases: TGCGCCAGCAGCTTGTACGGGGGGACAGAAAATGAAAAACTGTTTTTT.

V and J are TRBV30 and TRBJ1-2; TRBD1 might be the D (5 bases). V lost 1 base, J lost 1 base, and 19 bases lay in between. Germline lookup yields CDR1 GTSNPN and CDR2 SVGIG (reference sequence). The CDR3 loop spans 17 amino acids. This CDR3 reads CAWSATADSPFNYGYTF. CDR3 in DNA: TGTGCCTGGAGTGCCACAGCCGACAGCCCCTTTAACTATGGCTACACCTTC.

This sequence joins TRBV4-1 and TRBJ1-2; D gene unclear. There are 15 residues in the CDR3. The ends were cut back, 0 bases at V and 4 bases at J, with 12 bases in the middle. CDR1 and CDR2 (germline): MGHRA, YSYEKL. This CDR3 is CASSQDVGVPYGYTF. The CDR3 region has the DNA TGCGCCAGCAGCCAAGATGTCGGCGTCCCCTATGGCTACACCTTC.

The CDR3 DNA reads TGTGCCAGCAAGCTAGCGGACTTCACAGATACGCAGTATTTT. Protein product: CASKLADFTDTQYF. The J gene is TRBJ2-3, the V gene TRBV28; 7 bases align to TRBD2. CDR1 is MDHEN, CDR2 SYDVKM, per germline. This CDR3 has 14 amino acids. V gave up 7 bases and J gave up 2 bases; unmatched junction bases: 6.

The chain recombines TRBV28 with TRBJ2-1; maybe TRBD2 (6 bases). Germline CDR1 reads MDHEN; CDR2 reads SYDVKM. V shed 7 bases and J shed 0 bases, with 22 bases lying between them. CDR3 length equals 18 residues. The CDR3 spells CASNPPEGFIHSYNEQFF. The DNA for the CDR3 is TGTGCCAGCAACCCCCCGGAGGGCTTTATTCACTCCTACAATGAGCAGTTCTTC.

The CDR3 sequence is CATRTSGSYEQYF. In nucleotides, the CDR3 is TGTGCCACCAGGACTAGCGGGAGTTACGAGCAGTACTTC. This sequence joins TRBV25-1 and TRBJ2-7; 13 bases are shared with TRBD2. The junction had 4 bases not matched to a gene; V was cut back by 10 bases and J by 4 bases. Germline CDR1 MGHDK, CDR2 SYGVNS. This CDR3 contains 13 residues.

V is TRBV4-1 and J is TRBJ2-5; TRBD2 might be the D (5 bases). CDR1 MGHRA and CDR2 YSYEKL come from the germline V gene. The CDR3 contains 14 residues. Trimming cost V 3 bases and J 0 bases, with 8 bases left between them. This CDR3 is CASSHPGNQETQYF. The CDR3 DNA follows: TGCGCCAGCAGCCACCCCGGGAACCAAGAGACCCAGTACTTC.

The chain employs TRBV6-6 and TRBJ2-1; 10 nucleotides line up with TRBD1. Germline values: CDR1 MNHNY, CDR2 SVGAGI (reference sequence). Trimming took 2 bases from V and 6 from J; bases not matched to a gene: 4. The CDR3 loop spans 15 amino acids. CDR3 nucleotide sequence: TGTGCCAGCAGTTACGGGACAGGGGCCCCCAATGAGCAGTTCTTC. Protein product: CASSYGTGAPNEQFF.

The J gene is TRBJ1-5, the V gene TRBV25-1, with unresolved D. Germline V CDR1 and CDR2: MGHDK, SYGVNS. This CDR3 has 12 residues. V was shortened by 2 bases and J by 6 bases, with 5 bases between the two germline ends. The DNA for the CDR3 is TGTGCCAGCAGTGAAGAAGCTCAGCCCCAGCATTTT. It encodes CASSEEAQPQHF.

This chain links TRBV5-1 with TRBJ1-2; D possibly corresponds to TRBD1 (5 bases). Looked up from germline, CDR1 is SGHRS and CDR2 is YFSETQ. The CDR3 totals 14 residues. Trimming shortened V by 1 base and J by 3 bases, and 10 bases separated the two germline ends. The CDR3, as DNA: TGCGCCAGCAGCTTGCAGGGCCCGGACTATGGCTACACCTTC. The encoded protein is CASSLQGPDYGYTF.

The chain uses TRBV28 and TRBJ2-6; no clear D. Looked up from germline, CDR1 is MDHEN and CDR2 is SYDVKM. The CDR3 is made up of 19 amino acids. The V end lost 5 bases, the J end lost 0 bases, and 20 bases lay between the germline ends. CDR3 in DNA: TGTGCCAGCAGTATAATGTCCCCATCTGTTAGCTCTGGGGCCAACGTCCTGACTTTC. Encoded protein: CASSIMSPSVSSGANVLTF.

This rearrangement joins TRBV5-1 to TRBJ1-3; possibly TRBD1 for D (6 bases). Germline loops: CDR1 SGHRS, CDR2 YFSETQ. The CDR3 covers 15 residues. V was trimmed by 4 bases and J by 0 bases, leaving 11 bases between them. CDR3 amino acids: CASSPDSSSGNTIYF. Written as DNA, the CDR3 is TGCGCCAGCAGCCCGGACAGCTCCTCTGGAAACACCATATATTTT.

The chain links TRBV28 to TRBJ1-2; D perhaps matches TRBD1 (6 bases). The V end was cut by 3 bases, the J end by 0 bases, with 23 bases between. The germline V gene has CDR1 MDHEN and CDR2 SYDVKM. The CDR3 has 19 amino acids. The CDR3 is CASSFMGSGQRRANYGYTF. In nucleotides, the CDR3 is TGTGCCAGCAGTTTTATGGGTTCCGGACAGAGACGAGCTAACTATGGCTACACCTTC.

The count of this clone is one. No conserved phenylalanine or tryptophan is present at the end of the CDR3, so a read error is the likely explanation. The limits of the CDR3 on the DNA are not certain, so only TCRdb's listed CDR3 is given. This chain uses TRBV11-2 with TRBJ1-1. The CDR3 is made up of 13 amino acids, end residues included. CDR1 SGHAT and CDR2 FQNNGV come from the germline V gene. CDR3 protein: CASSLDALGGGAV.

As DNA, the CDR3 is TGTGCCAGTTCTCCCCCCACAGGGCGAGAAGCTTTCTTT. The encoded protein is CASSPPTGREAFF. V is TRBV19 and J is TRBJ1-1; a possible D gene is TRBD1 (6 bases). The length of the CDR3 is 13 residues. From germline, CDR1 is LNHDA and CDR2 SQIVND (reference sequence). Between the trimmed V and J ends, which lost 8 bases and 8 bases, there was a span of 18 bases.